Below, 22 T cell receptor beta chains from the same sample are listed, as sequenced in a study of blood T cell repertoires in COVID-19. Sequencing used immunoSEQ multiplex PCR; TCRdb keeps in-frame clones, though not all of them. The table shows 250,000 or so clones, with around 84% occurring only once. Sequenced material: peripheral blood. These receptors came from a woman in her thirties or forties who had recovered from COVID-19.

The chain has TRBV28 and TRBJ2-7; 9 positions agree with TRBD1. The V gene's germline CDR1 is MDHEN and CDR2 SYDVKM. V lost 4 bases to trimming and J lost 5 bases; unmatched junction nucleotides: 15. The CDR3 contains 17 residues. The CDR3 spells CASSSPASGTGHNEQYF. CDR3 sequence (DNA): TGTGCCAGCAGTTCCCCGGCCTCCGGGACAGGGCACAACGAGCAGTACTTC.

V gene TRBV28 combines with J gene TRBJ1-1; 9 bases map to TRBD1. Germline V gene lookup returns CDR1 MDHEN and CDR2 SYDVKM. This CDR3 is 18 amino acids long. V lost 6 bases, J lost 2 bases, and 16 bases stayed unmatched. This CDR3 is CASRQLDHWDRDNTEAFF. In DNA form, the CDR3 reads TGTGCCAGCAGGCAACTGGACCACTGGGACAGGGACAACACTGAAGCTTTCTTT.

This sequence joins TRBV2 and TRBJ1-1; possibly TRBD1 for D (6 bases). Trimming took off 4 bases at V and 4 bases at J, with 13 bases between the two ends. The CDR3 runs 14 residues. Germline V gene lookup returns CDR1 SNHLY and CDR2 FYNNEI. The CDR3 bases are TGTGCCAGCAGTGCCTACAGGGAGGGCACTGAAGCTTTCTTT. This sequence encodes CASSAYREGTEAFF.

The gene calls are TRBV19 and TRBJ1-5; 8 bases map to TRBD1. The CDR3 sequence is 12 residues long. From germline, CDR1 is LNHDA and CDR2 SQIVND (reference sequence). V was clipped by 4 bases and J by 7 bases; unmatched bases: 0. The CDR3 spells CASSRQGQPQHF. CDR3 DNA: TGTGCCAGTAGTAGACAGGGGCAGCCCCAGCATTTT.

The genes are TRBV28 and TRBJ1-2; D is unclear. This CDR3 is built from 16 residues. The germline CDR1 and CDR2 sequences are MDHEN and SYDVKM. V was trimmed by 6 bases and J by 5 bases, leaving 22 bases between them. CDR3 protein: CASSSDSGRSGYGYTF. DNA of the CDR3: TGTGCCAGCAGCTCGGACTCAGGCAGATCGGGGTATGGCTACACCTTC.

The chain employs TRBV28 and TRBJ1-4, with D hard to call. The germline V gene has CDR1 MDHEN and CDR2 SYDVKM. The CDR3 totals 15 residues. The V and J ends lost 9 bases and 6 bases respectively, with 20 bases between them. The chain's CDR3 is CASHALGRRHEKLFF. DNA of the CDR3: TGTGCCAGTCACGCTTTAGGCAGGCGACATGAAAAACTGTTTTTT.

This chain uses TRBV10-3 with TRBJ1-2, with D possibly being TRBD1 (5 bases). In germline, CDR1 is ENHRY, CDR2 SYGVKD. The V end was cut by 2 bases, the J end by 2 bases, with 18 bases between. The CDR3 runs to 17 residues. This chain's CDR3 is CAISEHYSRDSNYGYTF. The DNA of the CDR3 is TGTGCCATCAGTGAGCATTATTCGCGGGACTCAAACTATGGCTACACCTTC.

The J gene is TRBJ2-7, the V gene TRBV6-5; D is unclear. The CDR3 totals 14 residues. Per the germline V gene, CDR1 is MNHEY and CDR2 is SVGAGI. V was clipped by 5 bases and J by 4 bases, with 15 bases between them. The CDR3: CASSPRSYTYEQYF. The CDR3 nucleotides are TGTGCCAGCAGTCCGCGGAGCTACACTTACGAGCAGTACTTC.

The chain couples TRBV7-9 to TRBJ2-2; D might be TRBD1 (6 bases). CDR3 length equals 16 residues. Trimming shortened V by 3 bases and J by 6 bases, and 17 bases separated the two germline ends. CDR1 and CDR2 (germline): SEHNR, FQNEAQ (reference sequence). The CDR3 DNA sequence: TGTGCCAGCAGCTTGGAGGTGGCAGGGGCTCCCGGGGAGCTGTTTTTT. Protein: CASSLEVAGAPGELFF.

The chain is built from TRBV3-1 (or the pseudogene TRBV3-2) and TRBJ1-1; TRBD1 matches 8 bases. The CDR3 has 14 amino acids. Germline V gene lookup returns CDR1 LGHDT and CDR2 YNNKEL (reference sequence). The CDR3 DNA follows: TGTGCAGCAGGGACAGGTGGTTCGTGGACTGAAGCTTTCTTT. It translates to CAAGTGGSWTEAFF.

This chain uses TRBV30 with TRBJ2-3; D gene uncertain. The CDR3 runs 12 residues. Trimming left V 4 bases short and J 3 bases short, with 8 bases between. Germline V gives CDR1 GTSNPN, CDR2 SVGIG (reference sequence). This CDR3 reads CAWTELTDTQYF. CDR3 nucleotides: TGTGCCTGGACGGAACTAACAGATACGCAGTATTTT.

J is TRBJ1-1 and V is TRBV28, with 10 bases identical to TRBD1. Germline assignment: CDR1 MDHEN and CDR2 SYDVKM. The CDR3 covers 14 residues. J gave up 3 bases and V 5 bases, and 3 bases lay outside the gene matches. CDR3 amino acids: CASSGGTGDTEAFF. The CDR3 DNA reads TGTGCCAGCAGTGGGGGGACAGGGGACACTGAAGCTTTCTTT.

This chain joins TRBV28 and TRBJ1-4, with a weak D call TRBD1 (5 bases). Trimming removed 4 bases at V and 0 bases at J, with 12 bases between. Germline V gene sequence: CDR1 MDHEN, CDR2 SYDVKM. This CDR3 has 16 residues. This chain's CDR3 is CASSSLGAATNEKLFF. The CDR3 DNA sequence: TGTGCCAGCAGTTCCCTAGGGGCGGCAACTAATGAAAAACTGTTTTTT.

This chain links TRBV11-2 with TRBJ2-7; TRBD1 might be the D (5 bases). This CDR3 region has 12 residues. CDR1 is SGHAT, CDR2 FQNNGV, per germline. V was shortened by 4 bases and J by 6 bases, with 10 bases between the two germline ends. CDR3 in DNA: TGTGCCAGCAGCTCGGACACGCCCGAGCAGTACTTC. Translation gives CASSSDTPEQYF.

The chain employs TRBV5-1 and TRBJ2-2; a possible D gene is TRBD2 (5 bases). This CDR3 spans 16 amino acids. The germline V gene encodes CDR1 SGHRS and CDR2 YFSETQ. V was cut by 4 bases and J by 2 bases, with 15 bases left in between. CDR3 sequence: CASSPYVRGNTGELFF. CDR3 coding DNA: TGCGCCAGCAGCCCCTATGTCCGGGGAAACACCGGGGAGCTGTTTTTT.

This sequence joins TRBV30 and TRBJ2-3; D gene uncertain. The CDR3 covers 11 residues. The V end lost 0 bases, the J end lost 14 bases, and 12 bases lay between the germline ends. Germline V CDR1 and CDR2: GTSNPN, SVGIG (reference sequence). For the CDR3, the DNA is TGTGCCTGGAGTGTAATGCAGAATCCGTATTTT. Protein: CAWSVMQNPYF.

This chain uses TRBV19 with TRBJ1-5; 10 nucleotides agree with TRBD1. CDR3 length: 19 amino acids. Trimming took 5 bases from V and 3 from J; bases not matched to a gene: 16. Germline V gene sequence: CDR1 LNHDA, CDR2 SQIVND (reference sequence). The CDR3 DNA reads TGTGCCAGTAGTGCAGGGACAGGGGTACTTCCCGTCAACAATCAGCCCCAGCATTTT. Its translation: CASSAGTGVLPVNNQPQHF. The full variable domain, with the rest looked up from reference TRBV19 and TRBJ1-5, is DGGITQSPKYLFRKEGQNVTLSCEQNLNHDAMYWYRQDPGQGLRLIYYSQIVNDFQKGDIAEGYSVSREKKESFPLTVTSAQKNPTAFYLCASSAGTGVLPVNNQPQHFGDGTRLSIL.

This clone was detected once. The genes are TRBV7-3 and TRBJ2-5; 8 positions match TRBD2. CDR3 size: 15 residues. Germline CDR1 SGHTA, CDR2 FQGTGA. Trimming at V came to 5 bases and at J to 8 bases, leaving 13 bases not matched to a gene. The CDR3 bases are TGTGCCAGCAGCCCCCGAGCGGGGGCAAGATTCACCCAGTACTTC. The encoded protein is CASSPRAGARFTQYF.

The rearrangement joins TRBV28 to TRBJ2-3; D might be TRBD2 (7 bases). V gave up 8 bases and J gave up 4 bases, with 16 bases separating them. Per the germline V gene, CDR1 is MDHEN and CDR2 is SYDVKM. The CDR3 spans 14 residues. CDR3 DNA sequence: TGTGCCAGCTTCCCGGGGGGCGCATCAGATACGCAGTATTTT. It is translated as CASFPGGASDTQYF.

In its sample, this clone was seen a few times. The rearrangement uses TRBV28 and TRBJ2-2; D ambiguous. The CDR3 is 13 residues long. Germline V gene sequence: CDR1 MDHEN, CDR2 SYDVKM. Trimming removed 3 bases at V and 3 bases at J, with 5 bases between. The CDR3 protein is CASSFLYTGELFF. CDR3 bases: TGTGCCAGCAGTTTCCTCTACACCGGGGAGCTGTTTTTT. Full variable domain (missing parts from reference TRBV28 and TRBJ2-2): DVKVTQSSRYLVKRTGEKVFLECVQDMDHENMFWYRQDPGLGLRLIYFSYDVKMKEKGDIPEGYSVSREKKERFSLILESASTNQTSMYLCASSFLYTGELFFGEGSRLTVL.

The chain combines TRBV19 with TRBJ2-7; possibly TRBD2 for D (5 bases). This CDR3 comprises 14 residues. Per germline, CDR1 LNHDA and CDR2 SQIVND (reference sequence). V was trimmed by 3 bases and J by 7 bases, leaving 16 bases between them. CDR3 protein: CASSISTVQREQYF. In nucleotides, the CDR3 is TGTGCCAGTAGTATTTCGACCGTACAGCGGGAGCAGTACTTC.

This chain links TRBV6-5 with TRBJ2-7, with D perhaps matching TRBD2 (5 bases). The CDR3 is made up of 13 amino acids. From germline, CDR1 is MNHEY and CDR2 SVGAGI. V dropped 6 bases and J dropped 4 bases, with 13 bases sitting between them. The CDR3 nucleotides read TGTGCCAGCAGCAGCGGCGCTCCATACGAGCAGTACTTC. Translated, it gives CASSSGAPYEQYF.